These 10 T cell receptor beta chains originate from one sample sequenced in a study of T cell changes during pregnancy in multiple sclerosis. Clones were sequenced by immunoSEQ multiplex PCR, and TCRdb holds only the in-frame ones, with some missing. The data hold approximately 40,000 clones, with roughly 90% observed a single time. This material consisted of CD8+ T cells from peripheral blood mononuclear cells, taken in the third trimester of pregnancy. Receptors were obtained from a female donor with multiple sclerosis, enrolled in a pregnancy study.

This sequence joins TRBV19 and TRBJ1-1, with D possibly matching TRBD1 (6 bases). The CDR3 contains 13 residues. V dropped 8 bases and J dropped 4 bases, with 14 bases sitting between them. Germline CDR1 and CDR2: LNHDA and SQIVND (reference sequence). This CDR3 reads CASGYGGPTEAFF. In nucleotides, the CDR3 is TGTGCCAGTGGGTACGGGGGGCCCACTGAAGCTTTCTTT.

J is TRBJ2-7 and V is TRBV11-2; D gene uncertain. V was pared by 3 bases and J by 6 bases, with 9 bases between. The CDR3 has 12 amino acids. CDR1 SGHAT and CDR2 FQNNGV come from the germline V gene. The chain's CDR3 is CASSFVGREQYF. Here the CDR3 DNA reads TGTGCCAGCAGCTTCGTTGGGCGCGAGCAGTACTTC.

The chain joins TRBV2 to TRBJ2-3; 7 positions agree with TRBD1. Germline lookup yields CDR1 SNHLY and CDR2 FYNNEI. This CDR3 is built from 14 residues. Trimming cost V 7 bases and J 4 bases; bases outside gene matches: 8. This CDR3 is CASKTTGWADTQYF. The CDR3 coding sequence is TGTGCCAGCAAGACGACAGGGTGGGCAGATACGCAGTATTTT.

This chain joins TRBV28 and TRBJ2-7; D gene unclear. V lost 7 bases and J lost 0, with 10 bases in between. The CDR3 is made up of 13 amino acids. The V gene's germline CDR1 is MDHEN and CDR2 SYDVKM. CDR3 sequence reads: CASNLPTSYEQYF. For the CDR3, the DNA is TGTGCCAGCAACTTACCCACCTCCTACGAGCAGTACTTC. The complete variable domain, with remaining parts taken from reference TRBV28 and TRBJ2-7, reads DVKVTQSSRYLVKRTGEKVFLECVQDMDHENMFWYRQDPGLGLRLIYFSYDVKMKEKGDIPEGYSVSREKKERFSLILESASTNQTSMYLCASNLPTSYEQYFGPGTRLTVT.

J is TRBJ2-5 and V is TRBV19, with D maybe TRBD1 (5 bases). Germline V CDR1 and CDR2: LNHDA, SQIVND (reference sequence). With 6 bases removed from V and 0 bases from J, the gap between germline ends came to 8 bases. The CDR3 is 13 amino acids. For the CDR3, the DNA is TGTGCCAGTAGCGTAGGGGACCAAGAGACCCAGTACTTC. Translating it yields CASSVGDQETQYF.

The J gene is TRBJ2-1, the V gene TRBV27; D possibly corresponds to TRBD1 (6 bases). This CDR3 contains 13 residues. Germline V lookup: CDR1 MNHEY, CDR2 SMNVEV (reference sequence). V lost 7 bases and J lost 8, with 15 bases in between. The CDR3 spells CASNNRALDEQFF. The CDR3 coding sequence is TGTGCCAGCAATAACAGGGCCCTCGATGAGCAGTTCTTC.

The chain combines TRBV19 with TRBJ2-7, with D possibly being TRBD1 (6 bases). CDR3 size: 17 residues. CDR1 is LNHDA, CDR2 SQIVND, per germline (reference sequence). V lost 6 bases to trimming and J lost 2 bases, with 23 bases between them. The CDR3 region is CASSWTADYRATYEQYF. The DNA of the CDR3 is TGTGCCAGTAGCTGGACGGCTGACTACAGGGCCACCTACGAGCAGTACTTC. Together with reference TRBV19 and TRBJ2-7, the CDR3 gives the full variable domain: DGGITQSPKYLFRKEGQNVTLSCEQNLNHDAMYWYRQDPGQGLRLIYYSQIVNDFQKGDIAEGYSVSREKKESFPLTVTSAQKNPTAFYLCASSWTADYRATYEQYFGPGTRLTVT.

This clone was picked up one time. V gene TRBV6-5 combines with J gene TRBJ2-1; TRBD1 agrees at 7 bases. Trimming removed 6 bases from V and 5 bases from J; junction bases left unmatched: 10. Germline V gives CDR1 MNHEY, CDR2 SVGAGI. The CDR3 is 15 residues long. The CDR3 DNA sequence: TGTGCCAGCAGCATAACCCGGGACAGCAACAATGAGCAGTTCTTC. Amino acid sequence: CASSITRDSNNEQFF.

The V call is TRBV27, the J call TRBJ1-1; a possible D gene is TRBD1 (5 bases). This CDR3 has 12 residues. Germline-derived CDR1 and CDR2 are MNHEY and SMNVEV (reference sequence). V was clipped by 7 bases and J by 6 bases, with 12 bases between them. The CDR3 loop reads CASKYGGAEAFF. DNA for the CDR3: TGTGCCAGCAAATATGGGGGGGCTGAAGCTTTCTTT.

In its sample, this clone was seen once. The V call is TRBV4-3, the J call TRBJ2-1, with 7 nucleotides matching TRBD1. CDR1 and CDR2 (germline): LGHNA, YSLEER. This CDR3 region has 14 residues. V trimming: 5 bases; J trimming: 9 bases; junction bases outside the gene matches: 10. The CDR3 is CASSYHRGAGEQFF. CDR3 nucleotide sequence: TGCGCCAGCAGCTACCACAGGGGAGCCGGTGAGCAGTTCTTC.